The 22 T cell receptor beta chains in this list originate from one sample, sequenced in a study of blood T cell repertoires in COVID-19. The protocol was immunoSEQ multiplex PCR, while the TCRdb copy is restricted to in-frame clones and leaves out a portion. Of approximately 130,000 clones in the sample, approximately 90% were seen once. The sequenced material came from peripheral blood. The receptors were gathered from a man aged 50 to 60 with acute or convalescent COVID-19.

V usage is TRBV11-3 and J usage is TRBJ2-3; 8 bases align to TRBD2. The CDR3 sequence is 17 residues long. The germline CDR1 and CDR2 sequences are SGHNT and YENEEA. Losses at the gene ends were 5 bases for V and 1 base for J; bases not matched to a gene: 11. The CDR3 spells CASSPGVAGLGTDTQYF. The CDR3 DNA reads as TGTGCCAGCAGCCCCGGGGTAGCGGGATTGGGCACAGATACGCAGTATTTT.

The V call is TRBV29-1, the J call TRBJ2-5; tentatively, D is TRBD2 (6 bases). This CDR3 contains 12 residues. Germline CDR1 reads SQVTM; CDR2 reads ANQGSEA. V was clipped by 4 bases and J by 4 bases, with 10 bases between them. Written as DNA, the CDR3 is TGCAGCGTTGCCGGGAGATCAGAGACCCAGTACTTC. The encoded protein is CSVAGRSETQYF.

The rearrangement uses TRBV19 and TRBJ1-2; D perhaps matches TRBD1 (5 bases). The V end was cut by 4 bases, the J end by 4 bases, with 13 bases between. The CDR3 runs 14 residues. Per the germline V gene, CDR1 is LNHDA and CDR2 is SQIVND (reference sequence). The CDR3: CASSTSGGSYGYTF. DNA for the CDR3: TGTGCCAGTAGTACGTCCGGGGGGTCCTATGGCTACACCTTC.

The gene calls are TRBV6-5 and TRBJ2-7; no clear D. The CDR3 runs 11 residues. V was shortened by 5 bases and J by 11 bases, with 13 bases between the two germline ends. CDR1 MNHEY and CDR2 SVGAGI come from the germline V gene. The CDR3 sequence: CASSTGLEEYF. CDR3 nucleotide sequence: TGTGCCAGCAGTACTGGCCTTGAGGAGTACTTC.

The chain joins TRBV5-5 to TRBJ1-5; D gene uncertain. Between the trimmed V and J ends, which lost 0 bases and 6 bases, there was a span of 13 bases. In germline, CDR1 is SGHKS, CDR2 YYEKEE (reference sequence). The CDR3 runs 15 residues. This CDR3 reads CASSLVSGPSQPQHF. The CDR3 bases are TGTGCCAGCAGCTTGGTATCGGGTCCCAGTCAGCCCCAGCATTTT.

The chain links TRBV19 to TRBJ1-2, with 10 bases that match TRBD1. The germline V gene has CDR1 LNHDA and CDR2 SQIVND (reference sequence). The CDR3 totals 16 residues. Trimming cost V 10 bases and J 6 bases; bases outside gene matches: 17. The CDR3 spells CATKLQGRGQGNGYTF. The CDR3 region has the DNA TGTGCCACCAAGTTGCAAGGCCGGGGACAGGGGAATGGCTACACCTTC. The complete variable domain, with remaining parts taken from reference TRBV19 and TRBJ1-2, reads DGGITQSPKYLFRKEGQNVTLSCEQNLNHDAMYWYRQDPGQGLRLIYYSQIVNDFQKGDIAEGYSVSREKKESFPLTVTSAQKNPTAFYLCATKLQGRGQGNGYTFGSGTRLTVV.

This clone was recorded a few times. V usage is TRBV30 and J usage is TRBJ1-3; D unresolved. This CDR3 is 14 amino acids long. Germline V gene lookup returns CDR1 GTSNPN and CDR2 SVGIG (reference sequence). Trimming took 0 bases from V and 0 from J, leaving 6 bases between them. The CDR3 sequence is CAWSVGNSGNTIYF. CDR3 DNA: TGTGCCTGGAGTGTCGGTAACTCTGGAAACACCATATATTTT.

The rearrangement uses TRBV13 and TRBJ2-3, with a possible D match to TRBD2 (6 bases). This CDR3 is 14 amino acids long. V was pared by 5 bases and J by 5 bases, with 14 bases between. In germline, CDR1 is PRHDT, CDR2 FYEKMQ (reference sequence). The CDR3 reads CASSVRGLGDTQYF. CDR3 bases: TGTGCCAGCAGCGTCCGGGGGTTGGGAGATACGCAGTATTTT.

The gene calls are TRBV24-1 and TRBJ2-3; 7 bases line up with TRBD1. CDR1 is KGHDR and CDR2 is SFDVKD in the germline V gene. The CDR3 has 15 residues. V gave up 3 bases and J gave up 6 bases; unmatched junction bases: 8. CDR3 in amino acids: CATSDPQGKSDTQYF. In DNA, the CDR3 is TGTGCCACCAGTGATCCACAGGGGAAGTCCGATACGCAGTATTTT.

The gene calls are TRBV19 and TRBJ1-6; 9 bases agree with TRBD1. CDR3 size: 18 residues. The V segment lost 5 bases and the J segment 9 bases; nucleotides outside the gene matches: 17. CDR1 LNHDA and CDR2 SQIVND come from the germline V gene (reference sequence). CDR3 DNA sequence: TGTGCCAGTAGTCACACACGGCCCGGGACAGGGTATGCTTCACCCCTCCACTTT. Translating it yields CASSHTRPGTGYASPLHF.

This clone came up a few times. The rearrangement uses TRBV7-8 and TRBJ2-3, with TRBD2 matching 10 bases. The trim removed 5 bases at V and 5 bases at J, leaving 16 bases unmatched. Per the germline V gene, CDR1 is SGHVS and CDR2 is FQNEAQ. This CDR3 spans 18 amino acids. The CDR3 DNA is TGTGCCAGCAGCCTACTTAGCGGGAGGTCCCTCCGGGGAGATACGCAGTATTTT. Its translation: CASSLLSGRSLRGDTQYF.

V is TRBV12-5 and J is TRBJ2-1, with 10 bases that match TRBD2. The junction had 7 bases not matched to a gene; V was cut back by 1 base and J by 7 bases. Germline V CDR1 and CDR2: LGHNT, FRNRAP. The CDR3 is made up of 16 amino acids. CDR3 protein: CASGLGASGRSNEQFF. For the CDR3, the DNA is TGTGCTAGTGGTTTGGGGGCTAGCGGGAGATCAAATGAGCAGTTCTTC.

Concerning this clone: The sample has other DNA sequences that encode this CDR3 too. The CDR3 reads CASSQDQGADYGYTF. The CDR3 region has the DNA TGTGCCAGCAGCCAAGATCAAGGGGCTGACTATGGCTACACCTTC. The chain recombines TRBV4-2 with TRBJ1-2; perhaps TRBD1 as D (5 bases). V lost 0 bases, J lost 3 bases, and 11 bases lay in between. Germline CDR1 reads LGHNA; CDR2 reads YNFKEQ. The CDR3 has 15 amino acids.

This chain connects TRBV27 to TRBJ2-2; 11 nucleotides match TRBD2. The CDR3 runs 17 residues. CDR1 MNHEY and CDR2 SMNVEV come from the germline V gene (reference sequence). The junction had 9 bases not matched to a gene; V was cut back by 4 bases and J by 5 bases. CDR3 sequence reads: CASSSISGRAQTGELFF. The CDR3, as DNA: TGTGCCAGCAGTTCAATTAGCGGGAGGGCGCAAACCGGGGAGCTGTTTTTT.

V gene TRBV6-6 combines with J gene TRBJ1-4; D is ambiguous. Trimming pared 7 bases from V and 7 bases from J, leaving 13 bases between. The CDR3 consists of 13 residues. In germline, CDR1 is MNHNY, CDR2 SVGAGI (reference sequence). The CDR3 coding sequence is TGTGCCAGCACGGAGGTCTACTCTGAAAAACTGTTTTTT. Translation gives CASTEVYSEKLFF.

The J gene is TRBJ1-2, the V gene TRBV10-3; no clear D gene. The CDR3 sequence is 15 residues long. Trimming took 0 bases from V and 4 from J, leaving 12 bases between them. Germline CDR1 ENHRY, CDR2 SYGVKD. The CDR3 sequence: CAISESGQNIYGYTF. In DNA, the CDR3 is TGTGCCATCAGTGAGTCGGGCCAGAACATCTATGGCTACACCTTC.

The CDR3 sequence: CASSSGLGSDEQFF. CDR3 nucleotides: TGCGCCAGCAGCTCTGGACTGGGAAGCGATGAGCAGTTCTTC. J is TRBJ2-1 and V is TRBV5-1, with TRBD2 as a possible D gene (5 bases). The germline V gene has CDR1 SGHRS and CDR2 YFSETQ. The CDR3 totals 14 residues. The ends were cut back, 3 bases at V and 8 bases at J, with 15 bases in the middle. Combining the CDR3 with reference TRBV5-1 and TRBJ2-1 gives the whole variable domain KAGVTQTPRYLIKTRGQQVTLSCSPISGHRSVSWYQQTPGQGLQFLFEYFSETQRNKGNFPGRFSGRQFSNSRSEMNVSTLELGDSALYLCASSSGLGSDEQFFGPGTRLTVL.

J is TRBJ1-2 and V is TRBV12-5; 9 bases align to TRBD1. The CDR3 is 15 amino acids. Per germline, CDR1 LGHNT and CDR2 FRNRAP. After removal of 0 bases from V and 11 bases from J, the junction contained 10 bases not matched to a gene. As DNA, the CDR3 is TGTGCTAGTGGTTTGGTACAAGGGGGACAGGGCTGGTACACCTTC. Translated: CASGLVQGGQGWYTF.

This chain joins TRBV27 and TRBJ1-6; D ambiguous. Germline assignment: CDR1 MNHEY and CDR2 SMNVEV (reference sequence). The CDR3 has 13 residues. Trimming took 9 bases from V and 3 from J, leaving 9 bases between them. The CDR3 bases are TGTGCCAGTGGGAGCCTCTATAATTCACCCCTCCACTTT. Protein: CASGSLYNSPLHF.

The genes are TRBV20-1 and TRBJ1-4; tentatively, D is TRBD1 (5 bases). Trimming stripped 3 bases from V and 6 bases from J, with 14 bases between. Germline V gene lookup returns CDR1 DFQATT and CDR2 SNEGSKA (reference sequence). The CDR3 is made up of 14 amino acids. The CDR3 sequence is CSASFDSRDEKLFF. CDR3 nucleotides: TGCAGTGCTAGTTTTGACAGTCGGGATGAAAAACTGTTTTTT.

The chain carries TRBV19 and TRBJ2-5; 9 bases map to TRBD1. The CDR3 length is 15 residues. Looked up from germline, CDR1 is LNHDA and CDR2 is SQIVND (reference sequence). The J segment lost 4 bases and the V segment lost 5 bases, leaving 8 bases of the junction unmatched. The CDR3 protein is CASSRDRGAGETQYF. CDR3 nucleotide sequence: TGTGCCAGTAGTCGCGACAGGGGGGCGGGAGAGACCCAGTACTTC.

J is TRBJ2-3 and V is TRBV10-3, with a tentative D call TRBD1 (5 bases). The V end lost 3 bases, the J end lost 6 bases, and 13 bases lay between the germline ends. The germline V gene has CDR1 ENHRY and CDR2 SYGVKD. The CDR3 totals 14 residues. CDR3 bases: TGTGCCATCAGTGAAAGCCAGGGCCTTGATACGCAGTATTTT. It translates to CAISESQGLDTQYF.